The text below deals with one T cell receptor (beta chain). This clonotype was seen at least ten times. Its recognized antigen is unknown. Per-base quality was not reported, and no clone a single base away is much larger than it. This sample stems from a study of Graves' ophthalmopathy and Graves' hyperthyroidism (dated 2018 in TCRdb). Regarding the complete study: Peripheral blood was collected at initial diagnosis, prior to any treatment. After sampling, hyperthyroidism patients received methimazole starting at 30 mg daily, and ophthalmopathy patients received high-dose intravenous methylprednisolone. A discovery set of 95 to 100 patients (43 ophthalmopathy, 55 to 65 stable hyperthyroidism) was enrolled to explore V-J signatures distinguishing ophthalmopathy from hyperthyroidism. In several hyperthyroidism patients, the T-cell repertoires found in thyroid tissue were compared with those found in blood. TCR beta repertoire signatures were used to distinguish Graves' ophthalmopathy from Graves' hyperthyroidism and to predict progression to ophthalmopathy. In total, around 140 blood samples were TCR-sequenced: 40 to 45 ophthalmopathy, some 75 hyperthyroidism and some 17 hyperthyroidism-to-ophthalmopathy patients. For independent validation, a separate cohort was made up of 18 to 20 hyperthyroidism patients plus 17 patients who later progressed from hyperthyroidism to ophthalmopathy. The 90 to 100 discovery patients were randomly divided into training and test sets at a 7:3 ratio. Overall results and qualifications from the work: Sample size was not statistically predetermined, and group allocation was not concealed from the investigators. Among expanded thyroid clonotypes with frequency above 0.001, most also showed up in blood, which suggests that blood repertoires may reflect the thyroid immune response. In validation, the model predicted ophthalmopathy progression with about 71% sensitivity and around 72% specificity; more than ten predicted patients were CT-confirmed with GO in a median of 6.5 months. In cross-validation, the 13-signature model distinguished ophthalmopathy from stable hyperthyroidism with 87.88% sensitivity and around 83% specificity, while in the test set the corresponding values were 80% and 75%.

From a lookup of the germline V gene, CDR1 and CDR2 are MDHEN and SYDVKM. Including the terminal cysteine and phenylalanine, the CDR3 comprises 14 residues. Left in the record is the CDR3 DNA by itself, 42 bases read in frame from the first base. The junction shows trimming of 8 bases on V and 5 bases on J, plus 16 bases between the germline ends. TCR beta CDR3 regions were amplified from RNA transcripts for repertoire sequencing. The first round of RT-PCR was done with HTBI primers and the Qiagen OneStep RT-PCR kit, and was followed by a second round of multiplex PCR, then size selection and purification. Libraries were sequenced paired-end with 100 bp reads on an Illumina HiSeq2000. The authors' pipeline ran thus. SOAPnuke was used for read processing, and reads with adapters, uncalled bases, a mean Phred below 15, or no exact constant-primer or identifier match were discarded. COPE v1.2.5 was used to merge high-quality paired reads. Each unique nucleotide sequence was defined as a clonotype, and clonotypes were aligned to IMGT TRB V, D and J references with MiTCR v1.1. The analysis was limited to V-J combinations with a frequency above 0.0001, which together covered 99% to 99.2% of the repertoires. A TCR clonal expansion and chaos score per V-J combination was defined as the ratio of F50 clonal expansion to chaos observed in the TCRdist matrix. Welch's t-statistics and random forest were used to reduce the features to 10 to 15 V-J combinations, which were then used as input to a naive Bayes classifier. The Morisita-Horn index was used to measure how similar the thyroid and blood repertoires were. TCRdb passed the public sequencing reads through fastp at Q25 and MiXCR, retaining productive beta sequences. One record per CDR3 amino acid sequence lists the most common genes and DNA. The V and J calls here are based on TCRdb, not the publication. Within this sample are roughly 400,000 distinct CDR3 sequences, with about 16% of them counted one time only. More than 1.5% of the sample is in the top ten clones.

Patients with ophthalmopathy had moderately to severely active disease, with a Clinical Activity Score of 3 or more, a NOSPECS grade of 4 or more, and a disease duration of less than 3 months. Anyone with other autoimmune diseases, uncontrolled infections, pregnancy or lactation was excluded from the study. Clinical symptoms, serum thyroxine, TRAb, thyroid ultrasound and orbital computed tomography were used for diagnosis. PBMCs were isolated from 7.5 to 10 ml of fresh peripheral blood by Ficoll-Paque density gradient centrifugation. Total RNA was extracted using Trizol reagent, and RNA quality was checked on an Agilent 2100 Bioanalyzer.

This chain joins TRBV28 to TRBJ1-5; the D gene is perhaps TRBD1, from 5 matching bases. What was sequenced was peripheral blood. The sequence derives from a woman aged 18-29 years with Graves' ophthalmopathy. Donor details come from another sample of the same person, matched by shared clones. The DNA sequence is TGTGCCAGCCGCCCCGGGAGAGGGGATCAGCCCCAGCATTTT. It encodes CASRPGRGDQPQHF.